The next 32 T cell receptor beta chains were all read from a single sample in a study of blood T cell repertoires in COVID-19. Some clones are missing from TCRdb's copy, which holds only in-frame ones; the method was immunoSEQ multiplex PCR. In the table there are about 98,000 clones, about 85% of which are singletons. The sequenced sample was peripheral blood. The receptors here all came from a man aged 65-85 years with acute or convalescent COVID-19.

J is TRBJ1-2 and V is TRBV20-1; tentatively, D is TRBD1 (6 bases). Germline CDR1 reads DFQATT; CDR2 reads SNEGSKA (reference sequence). V lost 5 bases and J lost 6, with 10 bases in between. The CDR3 is 11 amino acids. This CDR3 reads CSAQQGDGYTF. CDR3 sequence (DNA): TGCAGTGCTCAACAGGGTGATGGCTACACCTTC.

This sequence joins TRBV10-1 and TRBJ2-5; 8 nucleotides agree with TRBD2. The V segment lost 5 bases and the J segment 5 bases; nucleotides outside the gene matches: 10. This CDR3 comprises 15 residues. Germline V gives CDR1 WNHNN, CDR2 SYGVQD (reference sequence). CDR3: CASSPMIAGRETQYF. CDR3 bases: TGCGCCAGCAGTCCCATGATAGCGGGGCGGGAGACCCAGTACTTC.

This rearrangement joins TRBV5-1 to TRBJ1-2, with TRBD1 matching over 10 bases. The J segment lost 4 bases and the V segment lost 4 bases, leaving 10 bases of the junction unmatched. CDR1 SGHRS and CDR2 YFSETQ come from the germline V gene. The CDR3 consists of 16 residues. CDR3 DNA sequence: TGCGCCAGCAGCGACCGGGACAGGGGCGACCTCTATGGCTACACCTTC. Its translation is CASSDRDRGDLYGYTF. The full variable domain, rest sourced from reference TRBV5-1 and TRBJ1-2, is KAGVTQTPRYLIKTRGQQVTLSCSPISGHRSVSWYQQTPGQGLQFLFEYFSETQRNKGNFPGRFSGRQFSNSRSEMNVSTLELGDSALYLCASSDRDRGDLYGYTFGSGTRLTVV.

In this sample, this clone turned up a few times. V is TRBV7-9 and J is TRBJ2-5, with D possibly TRBD1 on 6 matching bases. The CDR3 totals 17 residues. Germline CDR1 and CDR2: SEHNR and FQNEAQ (reference sequence). The ends were cut back, 5 bases at V and 4 bases at J, with 23 bases in the middle. CDR3 residues: CASSTSVGALQRETQYF. The CDR3 DNA reads TGTGCCAGCAGCACTTCCGTGGGGGCTCTTCAGCGAGAGACCCAGTACTTC.

The chain carries TRBV10-3 and TRBJ1-5; no clear D. This CDR3 has 16 amino acids. CDR1 and CDR2 from the germline V gene are ENHRY and SYGVKD. Trimming left V 0 bases short and J 1 base short, with 10 bases between. CDR3 in amino acids: CAISESAGGSNQPQHF. CDR3 DNA sequence: TGTGCCATCAGTGAGTCTGCGGGTGGAAGCAATCAGCCCCAGCATTTT.

CDR3 in DNA: TGTGCCAGCAGCCGACTAGCGACTTCCTCCTACAATGAGCAGTTCTTC. It is translated as CASSRLATSSYNEQFF. The chain carries TRBV6-4 and TRBJ2-1, with TRBD2 identical over 8 bases. CDR1 MRHNA and CDR2 SNTAGT come from the germline V gene. This CDR3 spans 16 amino acids. With 6 bases clipped from V and 0 bases from J, the junction kept 7 bases outside the gene matches.

The chain joins TRBV28 to TRBJ1-4, with a possible D match to TRBD1 (5 bases). The CDR3 consists of 15 residues. V lost 2 bases, J lost 8 bases, and 15 bases lay in between. In germline, CDR1 is MDHEN, CDR2 SYDVKM. CDR3 sequence reads: CASSLVGGWEEKLFF. Written as DNA, the CDR3 is TGTGCCAGCAGTTTAGTGGGGGGATGGGAGGAAAAACTGTTTTTT. The variable domain in full, with the rest retrieved from reference TRBV28 and TRBJ1-4, is DVKVTQSSRYLVKRTGEKVFLECVQDMDHENMFWYRQDPGLGLRLIYFSYDVKMKEKGDIPEGYSVSREKKERFSLILESASTNQTSMYLCASSLVGGWEEKLFFGSGTQLSVL.

The V and J genes are TRBV11-3 and TRBJ2-1; TRBD1 matches at 8 bases. V was clipped by 5 bases and J by 7 bases; unmatched bases: 10. This CDR3 spans 15 amino acids. The V gene's germline CDR1 is SGHNT and CDR2 YENEEA. In nucleotides, the CDR3 is TGTGCCAGCAGCCCCCTCGGACAGGGTGGGAATGAGCAGTTCTTC. Its protein is CASSPLGQGGNEQFF.

The chain uses TRBV27 and TRBJ2-3, with D possibly TRBD1 on 6 matching bases. The germline V and J ends were trimmed by 10 bases and 2 bases, with 16 bases remaining between them. The CDR3 spans 14 residues. CDR1 MNHEY and CDR2 SMNVEV come from the germline V gene (reference sequence). CDR3 loop: CATVEGGHTDTQYF. CDR3 DNA sequence: TGTGCCACCGTGGAAGGGGGTCACACAGATACGCAGTATTTT.

The chain uses TRBV30 and TRBJ2-1; 8 bases match TRBD1. The CDR3 covers 13 residues. Per germline, CDR1 GTSNPN and CDR2 SVGIG (reference sequence). V trimming: 5 bases; J trimming: 6 bases; junction bases outside the gene matches: 6. For the CDR3, the DNA is TGTGCCTGGCACAGGGGGTTTTCCAATGAGCAGTTCTTC. Protein product: CAWHRGFSNEQFF.

V and J are TRBV15 and TRBJ1-6; D gene ambiguous. V gave up 5 bases and J gave up 9 bases, with 14 bases separating them. The CDR3 consists of 14 residues. The germline V gene has CDR1 LNHNV and CDR2 YYDKDF (reference sequence). DNA of the CDR3: TGTGCCACCAGCTCGCTGGCAGGTGGTTCACCCCTCCACTTT. Protein sequence: CATSSLAGGSPLHF.

The rearrangement uses TRBV10-3 and TRBJ2-4; 8 bases agree with TRBD1. CDR3 length: 14 amino acids. Trimming at V came to 10 bases and at J to 5 bases, leaving 10 bases not matched to a gene. Per germline, CDR1 ENHRY and CDR2 SYGVKD. The DNA of the CDR3 is TGTGCCACGACCACCGACAGGGGCCAAAACATTCAGTACTTC. Its protein product is CATTTDRGQNIQYF.

This chain links TRBV12-5 with TRBJ2-2; the match to TRBD1 covers 10 bases. The CDR3 loop spans 16 amino acids. The V and J ends lost 4 bases and 4 bases, in that order; junction bases with no gene match: 6. Germline V gives CDR1 LGHNT, CDR2 FRNRAP. The CDR3: CASGSTGGAVTGELFF. Written as DNA, the CDR3 is TGTGCTAGTGGTTCGACAGGGGGCGCCGTCACCGGGGAGCTGTTTTTT.

The chain joins TRBV18 to TRBJ2-1, with 10 positions matching TRBD2. V trimming: 6 bases; J trimming: 2 bases; junction bases outside the gene matches: 4. This CDR3 comprises 15 residues. Per germline, CDR1 KGHSH and CDR2 LQKENI. CDR3 protein: CASSPSGGPYNEQFF. Here the CDR3 DNA reads TGTGCCAGCTCCCCTAGCGGGGGCCCCTACAATGAGCAGTTCTTC.

This clone came up a few times. J is TRBJ1-5 and V is TRBV28, with D possibly matching TRBD1 (6 bases). Germline CDR1 reads MDHEN; CDR2 reads SYDVKM. This CDR3 is built from 15 residues. V lost 2 bases and J 3 bases, leaving 11 bases between the germline ends. CDR3 in amino acids: CASSLPDRNNQPQHF. The CDR3 DNA sequence: TGTGCCAGCAGTTTACCCGACAGGAACAATCAGCCCCAGCATTTT.

The rearrangement links TRBV5-4 to TRBJ1-2, with 10 bases matching TRBD1. The CDR3 spans 15 residues. V trimming: 0 bases; J trimming: 6 bases; junction bases outside the gene matches: 5. Germline CDR1 and CDR2: SGHNT and YYREEE (reference sequence). The CDR3 nucleotides are TGTGCCAGCAGCTTGGCGGGACAGGGGATGGATGGCTACACCTTC. As protein: CASSLAGQGMDGYTF.

The chain has TRBV14 and TRBJ1-1, with D hard to call. This CDR3 region has 13 residues. Germline V gives CDR1 SGHDN, CDR2 FVKESK. V shed 4 bases and J shed 4 bases, with 10 bases lying between them. The CDR3 here is CASSLTLSTEAFF. CDR3 nucleotides: TGTGCCAGCAGCCTTACCTTGAGCACTGAAGCTTTCTTT.

The chain combines TRBV18 with TRBJ2-7; 9 bases line up with TRBD1. Germline values: CDR1 KGHSH, CDR2 LQKENI. The CDR3 runs to 16 residues. V dropped 3 bases and J dropped 3; count of bases not matched to a gene: 9. CDR3 loop: CASSPRAGQGSYEQYF. CDR3 sequence (DNA): TGTGCCAGCTCACCCAGGGCGGGACAGGGAAGCTACGAGCAGTACTTC.

This clone was counted only a few times. The rearrangement links TRBV14 to TRBJ2-5; D gene ambiguous. The germline V gene encodes CDR1 SGHDN and CDR2 FVKESK. V was trimmed by 2 bases and J by 4 bases, leaving 8 bases between them. The CDR3 spans 13 residues. CDR3 sequence reads: CASSQIRGETQYF. The CDR3 nucleotides read TGTGCCAGCAGCCAAATCAGAGGAGAGACCCAGTACTTC.

The V call is TRBV9, the J call TRBJ1-1; 7 bases fit TRBD1. J was trimmed by 0 bases and V by 3 bases; bases with no gene match: 2. Per the germline V gene, CDR1 is SGDLS and CDR2 is YYNGEE. CDR3 length: 14 amino acids. CDR3: CASSEGQLNTEAFF. CDR3 in DNA: TGTGCCAGCAGCGAGGGACAGTTGAACACTGAAGCTTTCTTT.

The chain carries TRBV7-9 and TRBJ2-3; weak D call: TRBD2 (5 bases). Trimming removed 4 bases from V and 6 bases from J, with 17 bases in between. The CDR3 runs 15 residues. The germline V gene encodes CDR1 SEHNR and CDR2 FQNEAQ (reference sequence). CDR3 protein: CASSSPGVPRDTQYF. CDR3 bases: TGTGCCAGCAGCTCTCCCGGGGTCCCCCGGGATACGCAGTATTTT.

The chain recombines TRBV10-3 with TRBJ1-5; no clear D gene. CDR1 is ENHRY and CDR2 is SYGVKD in the germline V gene. This CDR3 is 16 amino acids long. The germline V and J ends were trimmed by 2 bases and 7 bases, with 18 bases remaining between them. CDR3 nucleotide sequence: TGTGCCATCAGTGAGACGAGGGTTACCCGTCCACAGCCCCAGCATTTT. This translates into CAISETRVTRPQPQHF.

The chain employs TRBV5-6 and TRBJ1-6; 10 positions agree with TRBD1. The length of the CDR3 is 17 residues. Germline V gene lookup returns CDR1 SGHDT and CDR2 YYEEEE. Germline trimming cut 2 bases from V and 6 bases from J; bases unmatched to any gene: 8. The CDR3 protein is CASSFSGTGVFNSPLHF. Here the CDR3 DNA reads TGTGCCAGCAGCTTTTCCGGGACAGGGGTTTTTAATTCACCCCTCCACTTT.

V is TRBV13 and J is TRBJ2-1; possible D gene TRBD2, 7 bases. V shed 8 bases and J shed 4 bases, with 18 bases lying between them. Germline CDR1 and CDR2: PRHDT and FYEKMQ (reference sequence). This CDR3 comprises 15 residues. CDR3 sequence reads: CASSLGGLSYNEQFF. DNA for the CDR3: TGTGCCAGCTCACTCGGGGGGCTCTCTTACAATGAGCAGTTCTTC.

The chain recombines TRBV19 with TRBJ1-4; 8 bases align to TRBD1. CDR1 and CDR2 (germline): LNHDA, SQIVND (reference sequence). CDR3 length: 15 residues. After removal of 6 bases from V and 7 bases from J, the junction contained 10 bases not matched to a gene. CDR3 sequence: CASRPQTGAFEKLFF. The CDR3 nucleotides read TGTGCCAGTAGGCCCCAGACAGGGGCGTTTGAAAAACTGTTTTTT. Complete variable domain (other parts from reference TRBV19 and TRBJ1-4): DGGITQSPKYLFRKEGQNVTLSCEQNLNHDAMYWYRQDPGQGLRLIYYSQIVNDFQKGDIAEGYSVSREKKESFPLTVTSAQKNPTAFYLCASRPQTGAFEKLFFGSGTQLSVL.

In this sample, this clone turned up many times. The V gene is TRBV6-5, the J gene TRBJ1-6, with D possibly matching TRBD1 (5 bases). The CDR3 extends over 15 amino acids. Germline CDR1 reads MNHEY; CDR2 reads SVGAGI. The V end was cut by 5 bases, the J end by 7 bases, with 15 bases between. The CDR3 reads CASSQGMEGNSPLHF. In nucleotides, the CDR3 is TGTGCCAGCAGTCAGGGAATGGAGGGAAATTCACCCCTCCACTTT.

The rearrangement joins TRBV11-1 to TRBJ2-3; TRBD1 matches 10 bases. The CDR3 loop spans 15 amino acids. V lost 5 bases to trimming and J lost 2 bases; unmatched junction nucleotides: 4. The germline V gene encodes CDR1 SGHAT and CDR2 FQDESV (reference sequence). This CDR3 reads CASSRDRGSTDTQYF. CDR3 in DNA: TGTGCCAGCAGCCGGGACAGGGGTTCCACAGATACGCAGTATTTT.

CDR3 in DNA: TGCGCCAGCAGCTTGGGGGGCTCCGGCTACGAGCAGTACTTC. It codes for CASSLGGSGYEQYF. This chain connects TRBV5-1 to TRBJ2-7; a possible D gene is TRBD1 (5 bases). V was shortened by 0 bases and J by 3 bases, with 10 bases between the two germline ends. Germline V gives CDR1 SGHRS, CDR2 YFSETQ. CDR3 length: 14 residues.

J is TRBJ2-3 and V is TRBV6-1; D is ambiguous. The CDR3 is made up of 13 amino acids. CDR1 is MNHNS and CDR2 is SASEGT in the germline V gene. The V and J ends lost 1 base and 7 bases respectively, with 9 bases between them. CDR3 sequence: CASSEGVRNTQYF. DNA for the CDR3: TGTGCCAGCAGTGAAGGGGTCAGGAATACGCAGTATTTT.

The chain employs TRBV30 and TRBJ1-1; D is perhaps TRBD1 (5 bases). The germline V and J ends were trimmed by 0 bases and 3 bases, with 20 bases remaining between them. CDR3 size: 17 residues. Germline CDR1 and CDR2: GTSNPN and SVGIG (reference sequence). This chain's CDR3 is CAWSVLHMAGWDTEAFF. In nucleotides, the CDR3 is TGTGCCTGGAGTGTACTTCATATGGCAGGGTGGGACACTGAAGCTTTCTTT.

The chain joins TRBV14 to TRBJ2-4; maybe TRBD1 (6 bases). Germline assignment: CDR1 SGHDN and CDR2 FVKESK. The V end was cut by 4 bases, the J end by 0 bases, with 13 bases between. The CDR3 runs to 16 residues. CDR3 sequence (DNA): TGTGCCAGCAGCCCCTGGTCAGGGGTAGCCAAAAACATTCAGTACTTC. This encodes CASSPWSGVAKNIQYF.

The chain employs TRBV25-1 and TRBJ2-1, with 9 bases that match TRBD1. This CDR3 has 18 amino acids. V shed 1 base, J shed 1 base, and the junction held 8 bases outside the gene matches. Germline V gives CDR1 MGHDK, CDR2 SYGVNS. CDR3 sequence: CASSELWTGERSYNEQFF. The CDR3 DNA sequence: TGTGCCAGCAGTGAATTATGGACAGGGGAAAGGTCCTACAATGAGCAGTTCTTC.